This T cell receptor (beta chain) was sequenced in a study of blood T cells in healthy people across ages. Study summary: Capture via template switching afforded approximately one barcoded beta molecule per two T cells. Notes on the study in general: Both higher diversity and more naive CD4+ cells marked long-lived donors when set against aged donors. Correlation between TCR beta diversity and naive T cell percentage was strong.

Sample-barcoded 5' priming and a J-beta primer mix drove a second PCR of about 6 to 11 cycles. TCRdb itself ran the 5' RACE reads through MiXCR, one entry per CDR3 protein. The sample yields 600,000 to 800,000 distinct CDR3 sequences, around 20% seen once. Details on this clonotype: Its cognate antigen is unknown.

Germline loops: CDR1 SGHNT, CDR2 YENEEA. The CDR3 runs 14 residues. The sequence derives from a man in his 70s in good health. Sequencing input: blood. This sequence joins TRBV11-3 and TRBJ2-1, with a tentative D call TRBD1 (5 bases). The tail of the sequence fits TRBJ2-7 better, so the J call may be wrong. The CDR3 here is CASSFPDSPYEQYV. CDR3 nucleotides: TGTGCCAGCAGCTTTCCCGACAGTCCCTACGAGCAGTACGTC.